This TCR beta chain was observed in a study of persistence of HIV-infected CD4 T cells. The wider study: CD4+ T cells responding to CMV or HIV-1 Gag were isolated.

The study's findings and limits: Antigen-responding cells were enriched for degenerate expanded CDR3beta sequences. TCRbeta richness was lower in CMV- and Gag-responding cells than in anti-CD3/anti-CD28-responding cells.

This was the immunoSEQ version 4 assay in survey mode. The method was immunoSEQ multiplex PCR; TCRdb's version includes in-frame clones alone and lacks a portion of them. Of 46,000 or so clones in the sample, about four fifths were seen once. The CDR3 runs 13 residues. Between the trimmed V and J ends, which lost 3 bases and 5 bases, there was a span of 10 bases. CDR1 and CDR2 (germline): LNHDA, SQIVND (reference sequence). Stimulation used 10 ug/mL lysate from CMV-infected fibroblasts. CD40L-negative CD69-negative CD45RO-high memory CD4+ T cells were sorted as populations depleted of antigen-responding cells. For this clone: Its target is not known.

The sequencing here drew on CD4+ T cells sorted from PBMCs after roughly 18-hour stimulation, taken from a patient who received antiretroviral therapy. The V gene is TRBV19, the J gene TRBJ2-5, with D possibly TRBD2 on 5 matching bases. This clonotype originated in an adult man with HIV who was CMV-seropositive. In nucleotides, the CDR3 is TGTGCCAGTAGTATTGGAGGCGGCGAGACCCAGTACTTC. Protein product: CASSIGGGETQYF. The variable domain in full, with the rest retrieved from reference TRBV19 and TRBJ2-5, is DGGITQSPKYLFRKEGQNVTLSCEQNLNHDAMYWYRQDPGQGLRLIYYSQIVNDFQKGDIAEGYSVSREKKESFPLTVTSAQKNPTAFYLCASSIGGGETQYFGPGTRLLVL.